This record covers a single TCR beta chain. Its antigen remains unidentified. Only in-frame clones appear in the TCRdb table, and some are missing; sequencing was by immunoSEQ multiplex PCR. Of about 1,500,000 clones listed, around 97% are singletons. This CDR3 spans 12 amino acids. V was trimmed by 1 base and J by 7 bases, leaving 4 bases between them. Germline assignment: CDR1 KGHSH and CDR2 LQKENI. In the CD4+ fraction, cells were divided into CD45RA+ naive and CD45RA-negative memory subsets. The record originates from a study of shared clonotypes between healthy human individuals. General study points: A handful of donors had around 5.5% of their naive CD4 clonotypes in common.

This sequence originates from a man aged 25 to 45 in good health. The sequenced sample was naive CD4+ T cells sorted from blood. The sample's subset: CD45RA+ positively selected. The chain combines TRBV18 with TRBJ2-2; no firm D call. Here the CDR3 DNA reads TGTGCCAGCTCACCACTAATCGGGGAGCTGTTTTTT. It specifies CASSPLIGELFF.